A single sample is the source of the 2 T cell receptor beta chains below, sequenced in a study of identical twins. TCRdb reprocessed the 5' RACE reads via MiXCR and lists one record per CDR3 protein. This table has roughly 690,000 distinct CDR3 sequences, around 6% appearing once. Sequenced: naive T cells sorted from blood. All receptors derive from a man younger than 30 in good health.

This clonotype was observed many times. A read error is possible here, since a much larger clone lies one base away. The chain recombines TRBV12-3 or TRBV12-4 with TRBJ2-3, with unresolved D. CDR3 size: 11 residues. With 1 base removed from V and 7 bases from J, the gap between germline ends came to 3 bases. This CDR3 reads CASSLEYTQYF. The DNA for the CDR3 is TGTGCCAGCAGTTTAGAATATACGCAGTATTTT.

In this sample, this clonotype turned up many times. This chain uses TRBV7-9 with TRBJ2-1, with D perhaps matching TRBD2 (6 bases). Germline CDR1 is SEHNR and CDR2 is FQNEAQ (reference sequence). With 3 bases removed from V and 7 bases from J, the gap between germline ends came to 7 bases. CDR3 size: 12 residues. The CDR3 DNA is TGTGCCAGCAGCTTTAGCGGAAATGAGCAGTTCTTC. The encoded protein is CASSFSGNEQFF.